The TCR beta chain under discussion was sequenced for a study of beta chain features in type 1 diabetes listed by TCRdb under 2018. In the study overall: Mean age, gender distribution, total cell number and subset yield were not different between patients and healthy donors. A total of 107,917,701 sorted cells were examined across all samples, and RNA yield correlated strongly with the number of cells per subset. In the study, recently diagnosed type 1 diabetes patients and matched healthy donors were compared on the TCRB repertoires of their sorted circulating CD4+ T cell subsets. Regulatory and stem cell-like memory subsets were obtained from only 8 patients and roughly 8 healthy donors, while naive and central memory subsets were obtained from all 28 donors. Study-wide findings and limitations: Because cDNA was sequenced instead of genomic DNA, highly expressing activated cells could be over-represented, though the groups showed no difference in activation or CD3 levels. Patients with type 1 diabetes made fewer insertions and deleted more nucleotides at VDJ recombination sites, implying thymic rearrangement abnormalities. A moderate but significant shortening of TCRB CDR3 length was observed in type 1 diabetes patients in all four CD4+ subsets. The naive, central memory and regulatory TCRB repertoires appeared to resemble one another more closely among patients than among healthy donors. Shorter templates might have been favored by PCR, but patient and control samples were amplified and corrected together, so both groups would have been affected equally by any skew. Because small numbers of individuals were included in the HLA sub-analyses, any influence of HLA type on TCRB rearrangement was left unresolved.

Notes on this clone: This receptor's antigen is unknown. Per-base quality was not reported, and no clone a single base away is much larger than it.

The entire amount of isolated RNA was reverse transcribed using the High Capacity cDNA Reverse Transcription Kit, so the sequenced TCRB transcripts were expressed ones. Naive, central memory and regulatory T cell samples underwent deep immunoSEQ sequencing, averaging around 3.6 million total reads per sample. After sorted cells were lysed in RLT buffer, RNA was extracted with DNase-treated RNeasy Micro or Mini kits, with the choice depending on cell number. To prevent cross-contamination, each cell subset was processed individually, whereas patient and healthy donor samples were processed jointly. The immunoSEQ multiplex PCR was used to amplify TCRB sequences from cDNA, generating 87-bp fragments that spanned the CDR3 region. Amplicons were sequenced on the Illumina HiSeq platform. The authors processed their data as follows. Synthetic template baselines were used to correct PCR bias computationally, reads within Hamming distance 2 were collapsed, and singletons that could not be merged were discarded. Reads were aligned against IMGT to assign V, D and J genes, CDR3 length and insertions or deletions at six rearrangement sites. Clonotype counts were normalized to sorted cell number within each subset before computing true diversity and Gini coefficients with the tcR R package. The overlap coefficient, calculated on TCRB nucleotide sequences, was used to quantify repertoire sharing. TCRdb re-hosts the immuneACCESS table, in-frame sequences only. Its copies lack some clones; in the studies checked, an unresolved V gene accounts for under half of them, and the cause for the rest is not known. V and J calls plus clone size are reproduced from that table; the DNA served to infer D and trimming. This sample holds more than 300,000 clones; 9.6% were observed only once. The biggest ten clones account for about 0.6% of the sample.

The germline V gene supplies CDR1 SGHAT and CDR2 FQNNGV. The CDR3 goes from the cysteine to the phenylalanine over 15 residues. Only the CDR3 DNA stays, 45 bases, in frame from base 1. The V and J ends are trimmed by 1 base and 0 bases, leaving 7 bases between them. A single peripheral blood draw of roughly 0.11 L on average was collected from each donor into heparinised tubes. A BD FACSAria II was used to sort naive, central memory, regulatory and stem cell-like memory CD4+ T cells with a panel that included CD45RO, CCR7, CD25, CD127, CD95 and CD27. Purity was above 95% for every sorted population. PBMCs were isolated right away by Lymphoprep density gradient centrifugation and were stained directly, without culture. So that batch effects would be minimized, each experiment stained and sorted samples in pairs, pairing one healthy donor with one patient.

This TCR was recovered from a man aged 25 to 40 with type 1 diabetes. Sequencing was carried out using central memory CD4+ T cells from blood. Recombination connected TRBV11-2 to TRBJ1-3; no D segment can be confidently identified. The nucleotides are TGTGCCAGCAGCTTAGTCCGGCACTCTGGAAACACCATATATTTT. Its product reads: CASSLVRHSGNTIYF.